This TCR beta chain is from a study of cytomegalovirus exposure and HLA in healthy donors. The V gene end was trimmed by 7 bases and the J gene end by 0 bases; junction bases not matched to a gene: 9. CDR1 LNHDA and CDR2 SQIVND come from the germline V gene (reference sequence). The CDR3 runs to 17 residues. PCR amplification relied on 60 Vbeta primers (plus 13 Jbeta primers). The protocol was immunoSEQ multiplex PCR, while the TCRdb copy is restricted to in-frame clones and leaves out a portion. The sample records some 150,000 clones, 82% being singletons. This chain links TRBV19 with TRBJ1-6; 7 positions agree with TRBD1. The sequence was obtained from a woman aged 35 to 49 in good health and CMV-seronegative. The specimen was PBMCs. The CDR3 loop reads CASTLDRRSSYNSPLHF. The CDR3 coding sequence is TGTGCCAGTACCCTGGACAGGAGGAGCTCCTATAATTCACCCCTCCACTTT.